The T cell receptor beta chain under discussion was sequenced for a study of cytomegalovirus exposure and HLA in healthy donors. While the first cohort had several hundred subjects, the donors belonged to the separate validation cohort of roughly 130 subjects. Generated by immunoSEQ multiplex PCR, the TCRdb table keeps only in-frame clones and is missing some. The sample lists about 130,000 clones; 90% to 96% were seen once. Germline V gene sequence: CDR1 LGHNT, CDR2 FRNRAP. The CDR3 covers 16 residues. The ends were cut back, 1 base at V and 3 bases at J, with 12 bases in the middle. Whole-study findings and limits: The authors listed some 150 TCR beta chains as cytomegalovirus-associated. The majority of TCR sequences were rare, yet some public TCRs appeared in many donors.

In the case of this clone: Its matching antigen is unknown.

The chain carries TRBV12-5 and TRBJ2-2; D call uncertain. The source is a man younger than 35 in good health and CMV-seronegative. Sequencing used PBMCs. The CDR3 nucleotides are TGTGCTAGTGGTTTGGGACCTCAGGATTACACCGGGGAGCTGTTTTTT. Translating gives CASGLGPQDYTGELFF. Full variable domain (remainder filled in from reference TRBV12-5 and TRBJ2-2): DARVTQTPRHKVTEMGQEVTMRCQPILGHNTVFWYRQTMMQGLELLAYFRNRAPLDDSGMPKDRFSAEMPDATLATLKIQPSEPRDSAVYFCASGLGPQDYTGELFFGEGSRLTVL.